This T cell receptor (beta chain) was sequenced during a study of identical twins (dated by TCRdb to the mid-2010s). For context, the study as a whole: The study deep-sequenced TCR alpha and beta repertoires from monozygotic twins, unrelated adults of various ages and cord blood to test whether fetal clonotypes persist. Replicate twin experiments were performed at different times using different library preparation protocols to rule out contamination.

General study outcomes and caveats: Because the same donors could not be followed over many years, conclusions were based on cross-sectional statistical analysis. Zero-insertion analyses could be partly confounded by invariant T cells such as MAIT and iNKT, though diverse VJ usage argued against such confounding for most clonotypes. A weaker excess of twin sharing was found in beta out-of-frame sequences because the signal-to-noise ratio was lowered by fewer shared sequences. Fewer insertions were carried by abundant cord blood beta clonotypes; a weaker similar trend was observed in young adult naive repertoires, while no such trend was observed in memory repertoires. In monozygotic twins, recombination models systematically underestimated out-of-frame TCR alpha sharing, but the models matched the sharing seen between unrelated individuals. Compared with coincidental sharing between unrelated individuals, out-of-frame TCR alpha sequences shared between twins showed an excess of sequences with low generation probability.

Every donor in the study was a healthy Caucasian. The twin cohort consisted of three pairs of female monozygotic twins, all aged roughly 18 to 29 years. The RNA used for TCR libraries was isolated from peripheral blood mononuclear cells. Library preparation employed 5' RACE. TCRdb shows the sequencer as Illumina HiSeq 2000. Template switching introduced a universal primer binding site; the final cDNA contained a unique molecular identifier, enabling accurate counting of TCR cDNA molecules. Specific primers in the conserved constant-segment region were used to synthesize first-strand cDNA for TCR alpha and beta chains. To control for contamination, every cDNA library was double barcoded, receiving both a SMART-Mk sample barcode and Illumina barcodes. TruSeq adapter sequences along with Illumina sample barcodes were introduced in two successive PCR steps. Sequencing of the TCR alpha and beta cDNA libraries was done on the Illumina HiSeq platform using custom primers. From the authors' description of their analysis: Raw reads were processed with MiGEC to extract unique molecular identifiers, and MiXCR was used to determine CDR3 positions. Recombination models were inferred per individual with the repgenHMM and IGoR tools using an EM algorithm. The tcR package in R was used for shared clonotype analysis, with sharing normalized by the product of cloneset sizes. To study raw recombination free of thymic and clonal selection effects, out-of-frame nonproductive sequences were analyzed. TCRdb reanalyzed the raw reads on its own, using fastp at Q25 for trimming and MiXCR for clone calling, and kept in-frame beta chains. Each entry is one CDR3 protein sequence, shown with its most common DNA and genes. These V and J calls derive from TCRdb rather than the authors' analysis. Within this sample are roughly 720,000 distinct CDR3 sequences, with about 20% of them counted one time only. The ten most abundant clones make up around 14% of the sample.

The CDR3 has 15 amino acids, counting the end cysteine and phenylalanine. Only the CDR3 region is kept as DNA, spanning 45 bases read in frame from base 1. Relative to germline, V is missing 4 bases and J is missing 4 bases, with 8 bases of the junction outside any gene match. The germline V gene (reference sequence) sets CDR1 to SEHNR and CDR2 to FQNEAQ. This clonotype showed up just a few times. No antigen is known for it. The sample holds no much larger clone one base away, and base qualities are not on file. Another study also made use of these data, one on T cells expressing NK-cell markers. As that second paper reports: Three sorted T-cell subsets (CD3+CD56+NKG2C+, CD3+CD56+NKG2C- and CD3+CD56-NKG2C+) from eight donors had their TCR beta-chain repertoires profiled. Among the eight sequenced donors, seven were HCMV-seropositive and one was HCMV-seronegative. To restrict sorting to alphabetaTCR-expressing T cells, an anti-gammadeltaTCR antibody was added in several experiments. In six or seven donors, the dominant CD3+CD56+NKG2C+ clonotypes ranked among the top 10 CD8+ clonotypes, making up about 1.0-7.5% of CD8+ T cells. Those dominant clonotypes were again the most abundant among CD3+CD56-NKG2C+ cells in four donors, at roughly 25-60.1%. Whether the expanded NKG2C-expressing T cell clones were specific for HCMV antigens was left unclear. All eight donors whose samples were sequenced were randomly selected healthy volunteers, three of them men and five women. HCMV serostatus was determined by detecting HCMV-specific IgG in serum with a commercial ELISA kit. For a handful of donors, bulk peripheral blood T-cell repertoires were additionally sequenced from unsorted PBMC. Reads were demultiplexed and grouped by UMI with MIGEC, and clonotypes were assembled and quantified with MiTCR. To exclude erroneous sequences, only TCR cDNA sequences supported by at least two reads were retained. Downstream repertoire analysis used the tcR package, and clonotypes were matched across fractions by CDR3 nucleotide sequence plus V segment. VDJmatch was used to annotate antigen specificity against VDJdb, with one amino acid substitution in CDR3 allowed.

Sequencing used PBMCs. The sequence was collected from a woman younger than 35 in good health. The chain joins TRBV7-9 to TRBJ2-7; a stretch of 9 junction bases matches TRBD2. In nucleotide form, the sequence is TGTGCCAGCAGCTCCGGACTAGCGCGTCAGTACGAGCAGTACTTC. Its translation is CASSSGLARQYEQYF.